The following is a T cell receptor beta chain sequence with its context. The antigen remains undetermined. This entry belongs to a study of cytomegalovirus exposure and HLA in healthy donors. Overall study results and limits: Reported performance of the classifier showed diagnosis of cytomegalovirus status with high specificity and sensitivity. As confirmed in vitro, a few CMV-associated chains were specific for CMV antigens. TCR beta sequences reportedly predicted most subjects' HLA-A and HLA-B alleles accurately.

The ends were cut back, 3 bases at V and 1 base at J, with 3 bases in the middle. Germline values: CDR1 MGHDK, CDR2 SYGVNS. The CDR3 spans 12 residues. Primers for the PCR totalled 60 Vbeta and 13 Jbeta. Sequenced by immunoSEQ multiplex PCR; TCRdb stores in-frame clones only, minus some. The top ten clones hold approximately 6% of a sample with more than 30,000 clones, 74% of them seen once. This chain links TRBV25-1 with TRBJ1-1, with D unresolved. The sample comprised PBMCs. The receptor comes from a man aged 30-40 years in good health and CMV-seronegative. The CDR3 coding sequence is TGTGCCAGCAGTGATAGGAACACTGAAGCTTTCTTT. Residues: CASSDRNTEAFF.